The subject of this entry is one T cell receptor beta chain. These data belong to a study of cytomegalovirus exposure and HLA in healthy donors. In the PCR, 60 Vbeta and 13 Jbeta primers were used. Study processing details: There were tens of millions of unique TCR beta chains by a later count, and 8.5 million to 14 million of them were shared. The method was immunoSEQ multiplex PCR; TCRdb's version includes in-frame clones alone and lacks a portion of them. D and trimming come from the DNA, and the V and J calls and clone size come from that table. The table lists roughly 100,000 clones, 80% to 85% of them singletons. Germline assignment: CDR1 MNHEY and CDR2 SVGAGI. V lost 6 bases and J lost 10; bases outside the gene matches: 7. The CDR3 covers 14 residues.

The sample comprised PBMCs. The receptor comes from a man aged 25 to 40 in good health and CMV-seropositive. The chain employs TRBV6-5 and TRBJ1-4, with 11 positions matching TRBD1. CDR3 DNA sequence: TGTGCCAGCAGCCGGGACAGGGGGGGCGGAAAACTGTTTTTT. Its translation is CASSRDRGGGKLFF.